This T cell receptor beta chain was found in a study of STAT5B mutations in CD4+ large granular lymphocyte leukemia. Study-wide results and caveats: Compared with healthy controls (2/35), patient top clones favored TRBV06 (8/27). Without putative leukemic clones, patient CD4-sorted repertoires remained more clonal than healthy CD4+ repertoires.

In the study's own analysis: Productive clonotypes were detectable down to 2.59 x 10-5 frequency. Sequenced by immunoSEQ multiplex PCR; TCRdb stores in-frame clones only, minus some. The D gene and trimming were derived from the DNA, and the V and J assignments and clone size from that table. The sample holds approximately 25,000 clones, about 79% seen once. The length of the CDR3 is 12 residues. Germline V lookup: CDR1 MDHEN, CDR2 SYDVKM. Buffy coats from healthy blood donors served as controls. Turning to this clone: The antigen remains unidentified.

The source material was CD4+ T cells from blood buffy coats. J is TRBJ1-6 and V is TRBV28; 7 bases match TRBD1. This clonotype was obtained from a human donor in good health. CDR3 region: CAGQAPNSPLHF. The CDR3 nucleotides read TGTGCTGGACAGGCCCCCAATTCACCCCTCCACTTT.